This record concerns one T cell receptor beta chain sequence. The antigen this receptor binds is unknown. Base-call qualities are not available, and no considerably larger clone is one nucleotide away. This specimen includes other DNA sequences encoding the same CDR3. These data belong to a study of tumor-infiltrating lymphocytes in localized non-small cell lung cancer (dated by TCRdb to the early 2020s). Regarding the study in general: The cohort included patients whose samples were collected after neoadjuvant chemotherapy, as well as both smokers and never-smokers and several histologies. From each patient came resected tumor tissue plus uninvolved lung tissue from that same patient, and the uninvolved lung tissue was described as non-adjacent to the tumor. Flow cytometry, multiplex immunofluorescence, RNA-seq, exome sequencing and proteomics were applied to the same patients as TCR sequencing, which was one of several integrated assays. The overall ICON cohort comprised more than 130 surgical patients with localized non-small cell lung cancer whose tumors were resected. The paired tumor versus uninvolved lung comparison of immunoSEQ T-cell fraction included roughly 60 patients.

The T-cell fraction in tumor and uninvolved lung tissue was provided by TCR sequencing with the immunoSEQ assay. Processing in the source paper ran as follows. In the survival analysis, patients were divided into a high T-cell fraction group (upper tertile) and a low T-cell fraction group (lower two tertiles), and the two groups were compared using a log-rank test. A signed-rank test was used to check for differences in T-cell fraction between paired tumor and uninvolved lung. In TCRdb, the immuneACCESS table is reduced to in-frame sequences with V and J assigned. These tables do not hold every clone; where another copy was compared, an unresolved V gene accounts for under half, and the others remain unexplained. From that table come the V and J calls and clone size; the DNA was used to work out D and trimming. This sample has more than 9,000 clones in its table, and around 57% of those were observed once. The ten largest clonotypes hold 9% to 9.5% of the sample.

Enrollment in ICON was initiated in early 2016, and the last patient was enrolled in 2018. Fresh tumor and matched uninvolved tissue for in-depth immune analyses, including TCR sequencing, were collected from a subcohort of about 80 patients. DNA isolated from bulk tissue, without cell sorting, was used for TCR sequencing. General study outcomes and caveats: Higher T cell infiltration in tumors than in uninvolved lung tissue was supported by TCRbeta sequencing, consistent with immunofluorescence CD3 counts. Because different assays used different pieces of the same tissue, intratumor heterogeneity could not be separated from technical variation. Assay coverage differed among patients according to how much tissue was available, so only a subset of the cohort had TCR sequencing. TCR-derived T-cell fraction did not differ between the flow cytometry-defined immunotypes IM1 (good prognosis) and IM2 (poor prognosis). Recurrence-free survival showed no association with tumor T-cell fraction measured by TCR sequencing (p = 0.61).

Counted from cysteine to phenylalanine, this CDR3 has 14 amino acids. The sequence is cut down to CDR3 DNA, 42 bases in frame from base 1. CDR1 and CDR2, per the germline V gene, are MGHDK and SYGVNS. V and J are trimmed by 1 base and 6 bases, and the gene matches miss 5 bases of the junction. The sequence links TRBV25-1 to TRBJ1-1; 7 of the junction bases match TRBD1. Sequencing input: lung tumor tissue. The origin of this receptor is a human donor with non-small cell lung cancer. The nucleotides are TGTGCCAGCAGTGAATCTGGGGACAGAGCTGAAGCTTTCTTT. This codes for CASSESGDRAEAFF. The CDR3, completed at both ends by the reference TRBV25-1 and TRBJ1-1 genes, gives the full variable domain EADIYQTPRYLVIGTGKKITLECSQTMGHDKMYWYQQDPGMELHLIHYSYGVNSTEKGDLSSESTVSRIRTEHFPLTLESARPSHTSQYLCASSESGDRAEAFFGQGTRLTVV.